This is a list of T cell receptor beta chains from one sample in a study of blood T cells in healthy people across ages. One entry per CDR3 protein, called by TCRdb with MiXCR from the 5' RACE reads. The table shows about 930,000 distinct CDR3 sequences, with 29% occurring only once. The data were also submitted as part of a second study, on T cells of mothers and their children.

The sample comprised blood. All receptors come from a woman aged 35 to 49 in good health. Both conserved end residues are part of each CDR3. The D gene is left open where the match is weak.

d_gene | v_gene | CDR3aa
TRBD2 | TRBV28 | CASSFGGRYNEQFF
TRBD2 | TRBV19 | CASSIGGLAGDSYEQYF
TRBD2 | TRBV20-1 | CSASLARGGLETQYF
TRBD2 | TRBV24-1 | CATSDSGGTGANVLTF
- | TRBV5-1 | CASSLRVADNNEQFF
- | TRBV28 | CATKVGGPNTGELFF
TRBD1 | TRBV6-2/TRBV6-3 | CASSYPNDRGGTQYF
TRBD2 | TRBV7-8 | CASSLSRAGELAKNIQYF
- | TRBV20-1 | CSARDRLGDTQYF
- | TRBV6-6 | CAGSYSDGGRETQYF
TRBD2 | TRBV5-1 | CASSSFGSGGVGEQFF
- | TRBV7-2 | CASTSTGGSAYEQYF
- | TRBV4-1 | CASSPTGYTGELFF
- | TRBV7-3 | CASSLTRDRNTEAFF
TRBD1 | TRBV7-2 | CAGSPDRKETQYF
- | TRBV12-3/TRBV12-4 | CASGERQLEAFF